The 7 T cell receptor beta chains below were found in one sample sequenced in a study of T cell responses to AZD1222 COVID-19 vaccine. Repertoires were generated with immunoSEQ multiplex PCR, while TCRdb's copy carries only in-frame clones and drops some. The sample lists 90,000 to 150,000 clones; roughly 91% were seen once. The source material was peripheral blood, sampled 28 days after the second AZD1222 dose. The receptor set was obtained from an adult who received the AZD1222 COVID-19 vaccine.

J is TRBJ1-5 and V is TRBV21-1. TRBV21-1 is assigned pseudogene status. The CDR3 consists of 14 residues. DNA for the CDR3: TGTGCCAGCAGCAAAGATGTGGGTGGGCAGCCCCAGCATTTT. This gives the protein CASSKDVGGQPQHF.

The chain is built from TRBV5-1 and TRBJ1-5; a weak D match, TRBD1 (5 bases). The germline V and J ends were trimmed by 4 bases and 4 bases, with 9 bases remaining between them. The germline CDR1 and CDR2 sequences are SGHRS and YFSETQ. The CDR3 loop spans 13 amino acids. CDR3 nucleotide sequence: TGCGCCAGCAGCCCAGGGTTGAATCAGCCCCAGCATTTT. Translated, it gives CASSPGLNQPQHF. The variable domain in full, with the rest retrieved from reference TRBV5-1 and TRBJ1-5, is KAGVTQTPRYLIKTRGQQVTLSCSPISGHRSVSWYQQTPGQGLQFLFEYFSETQRNKGNFPGRFSGRQFSNSRSEMNVSTLELGDSALYLCASSPGLNQPQHFGDGTRLSIL.

The chain couples TRBV5-1 to TRBJ2-1, with 7 positions matching TRBD2. After removal of 0 bases from V and 0 bases from J, the junction contained 3 bases not matched to a gene. In germline, CDR1 is SGHRS, CDR2 YFSETQ. The CDR3 runs 16 residues. This chain's CDR3 is CASSLGRGSSYNEQFF. Written as DNA, the CDR3 is TGCGCCAGCAGCTTGGGTCGCGGGAGCTCCTACAATGAGCAGTTCTTC.

V and J are TRBV11-2 and TRBJ2-3, with TRBD2 identical over 9 bases. The trim removed 2 bases at V and 1 base at J, leaving 10 bases unmatched. Germline-derived CDR1 and CDR2 are SGHAT and FQNNGV. This CDR3 spans 18 amino acids. The CDR3 reads CASSLRPLAGGRTDTQYF. DNA for the CDR3: TGTGCCAGCAGCTTACGCCCACTGGCGGGGGGGCGCACAGATACGCAGTATTTT.

The genes are TRBV24-1 and TRBJ2-4; D ambiguous. There are 19 residues in the CDR3. Germline CDR1 and CDR2: KGHDR and SFDVKD. Trimming took 0 bases from V and 0 from J, leaving 17 bases between them. CDR3 sequence (DNA): TGTGCCACCAGTGATTTGCAGTTTTCGGGCCTTATAGCCAAAAACATTCAGTACTTC. Translation gives CATSDLQFSGLIAKNIQYF.

The V gene is TRBV14, the J gene TRBJ2-7; the match to TRBD1 covers 8 bases. The length of the CDR3 is 14 residues. J gave up 3 bases and V 4 bases, and 5 bases lay outside the gene matches. Per germline, CDR1 SGHDN and CDR2 FVKESK. The chain's CDR3 is CASSLAGGNYEQYF. The CDR3, as DNA: TGTGCCAGCAGCCTGGCAGGGGGCAACTACGAGCAGTACTTC.

This chain links TRBV30 with TRBJ1-5, with a weak D call TRBD1 (6 bases). The CDR3 covers 14 residues. CDR1 and CDR2 (germline): GTSNPN, SVGIG (reference sequence). V was pared by 1 base and J by 3 bases, with 10 bases between. The CDR3 DNA sequence: TGTGCCTGGAGTGCCAGGACAGCCAATCAGCCCCAGCATTTT. The encoded protein is CAWSARTANQPQHF.